The clone carrying this T cell receptor (beta chain) was counted once. Here immunoSEQ multiplex PCR was the method, and the copy in TCRdb shows in-frame clones only, minus some. The sample lists roughly 36,000 clones, 75% to 95% seen once, with roughly 6.1% in the top ten. The data stem from a study of T cell changes during pregnancy in multiple sclerosis. Unmatched junction bases numbered 1, after V lost 1 base and J lost 2 bases. Germline lookup yields CDR1 SEHNR and CDR2 FQNEAQ (reference sequence). There are 14 residues in the CDR3. Sequences were derived from CD8+ T cells from peripheral blood mononuclear cells, sampled in the second trimester of pregnancy. This chain links TRBV7-9 with TRBJ1-2; 7 positions agree with TRBD1. This receptor was taken from a female donor with multiple sclerosis, enrolled in a pregnancy study. The CDR3 sequence is CASSLVGGNYGYTF. The CDR3 region has the DNA TGTGCCAGCAGCTTAGTAGGGGGCAACTATGGCTACACCTTC.